This T cell receptor (beta chain) was sequenced during a study of naive and memory T cell subsets. General study results and limits: Over 90% of naive TCR sequences appeared only once, unlike memory subsets. Possibly reflecting memory cells re-expressing CD45RA, a few larger clonotypes occurred in naive repertoires, especially CD8.

Four subsets defined by CD45RA and CD27 were sorted after CD3, CD4, CD8 and live/dead staining. An equimolar mix of two oligonucleotides served as the beta constant-region primer for TRBC1 and TRBC2. The ligated cDNA underwent four PCR rounds using SP2 and nested alpha and beta constant-region primers. TCRdb used MiXCR to reprocess the UMI-ligation and nested PCR reads, holding one entry per CDR3 protein. The sample gives over 130,000 distinct CDR3 sequences, roughly a fifth of which show up once; about 0.57% is in the top ten. This clonotype was found a few times. What it binds is unknown. Between the trimmed V and J ends, which lost 4 bases and 4 bases, there was a span of 10 bases. Germline CDR1 SQVTM, CDR2 ANQGSEA. This CDR3 comprises 12 residues.

J is TRBJ1-2 and V is TRBV29-1, with a tentative D call TRBD1 (5 bases). The sequencing sample was made of naive CD8+ T cells from blood. This receptor was taken from a human donor in good health. CDR3 sequence: CSVAATAYGYTF. The CDR3 region has the DNA TGCAGCGTTGCCGCGACAGCCTATGGCTACACCTTC.